These T cell receptor beta chains were read from a single sample in a study of radiotherapy plus CTLA-4 blockade in lung cancer. Sequenced by immunoSEQ multiplex PCR; TCRdb stores in-frame clones only, minus some. The sample carries about 51,000 clones, approximately 80% recorded once. Sequencing used peripheral blood, obtained from a patient treated with radiotherapy plus ipilimumab. These receptors came from a human donor with non-small cell lung cancer whose response to radiotherapy plus ipilimumab could not be evaluated. CDR3s include the opening cysteine and the closing phenylalanine or tryptophan. The D gene is left open where the match is weak. Only some rows state a clone size, as once, few, many or a class for expanded clones.

j_gene | v_gene | d_gene | abundance | CDR3nt | CDR3aa
TRBJ1-1 | TRBV5-1 | - | - | TGCGCCAGCAGCCTGGACAGCAACACTGAAGCTTTCTTT | CASSLDSNTEAFF
TRBJ2-7 | TRBV5-1 | - | - | TGCGCCAGCAGCGACAGTCTCTCCTACGAGCAGTACTTC | CASSDSLSYEQYF
TRBJ2-1 | TRBV18 | TRBD1 | - | TGTGCCAGCTCACCCCAGGGACAGATGAATGAGCAGTTCTTC | CASSPQGQMNEQFF
TRBJ2-3 | TRBV7-2 | TRBD2 | - | TGTGCCAGCAGCCCTCCGGCCCTGGGAGGGTCAAGCACAGATACGCAGTATTTT | CASSPPALGGSSTDTQYF
TRBJ2-3 | TRBV7-3 | - | - | TGTGCCAGCAGCACCCCCTCCGACAGCTCTAGCACAGATACGCAGTATTTT | CASSTPSDSSSTDTQYF
TRBJ1-5 | TRBV4-3 | - | - | TGCGCCAGCAGCCAAGATCGGGGGGCCGGGCAGCCCCAGCATTTT | CASSQDRGAGQPQHF
TRBJ2-7 | TRBV28 | TRBD2 | - | TGTGCCAGCAGTCCCTCTAGCGGGAAGAGCCCCTACGAGCAGTACTTC | CASSPSSGKSPYEQYF
TRBJ2-3 | TRBV6-1 | TRBD1 | once | TGTGCCAGCAGGACAGGGGGTAGCACAGATACGCAGTATTTT | CASRTGGSTDTQYF
TRBJ2-2 | TRBV7-3 | TRBD1 | - | TGTGCCAGCAGCTCTGCACAGGGGATCGGCGGGGAGCTGTTTTTT | CASSSAQGIGGELFF
TRBJ2-5 | TRBV5-1 | - | - | TGCGCCAGCCGGCAGGAAGAGACCCAGTACTTC | CASRQEETQYF
TRBJ2-5 | TRBV7-3 | - | few | TGTGCCAGCAGCCCGGGGTCCGGGCGAGAGACCCAGTACTTC | CASSPGSGRETQYF
TRBJ1-3 | TRBV4-2 | - | - | TGTGCCAGCAGCCGTTTTGCAGGGGAAAGCTCTGGAAACACCATATATTTT | CASSRFAGESSGNTIYF
TRBJ1-2 | TRBV9 | TRBD1 | - | TGTGCCAGCAGCGCACGGACAGGGTCCGTCTATGGCTACACCTTC | CASSARTGSVYGYTF
TRBJ2-5 | TRBV5-1 | TRBD1 | - | TGCGCCAGCAGCTTTACAGGGGGAGAGACCCAGTACTTC | CASSFTGGETQYF
TRBJ2-3 | TRBV29-1 | TRBD1 | - | TGCAGCGTAACCGGACAGGAAGCAGATACGCAGTATTTT | CSVTGQEADTQYF
TRBJ2-1 | TRBV9 | TRBD1 | - | TGTGCCAGCAGCGCCCTGACAGGGGGAGGTGAGCAGTTCTTC | CASSALTGGGEQFF
TRBJ2-7 | TRBV5-1 | - | - | TGCGCCAGCAGCTTGGTTCAGGCCGAGCAGTACTTC | CASSLVQAEQYF
TRBJ2-7 | TRBV9 | TRBD1 | few | TGTGCCAGCAGCGCGGGACAGGGGGTCTACGAGCAGTACTTC | CASSAGQGVYEQYF
TRBJ1-4 | TRBV6-6 | - | few | TGTGCAGCCGGGGACTCAACTAATGAAAAACTGTTTTTT | CAAGDSTNEKLFF
TRBJ2-5 | TRBV7-2 | TRBD2 | - | TGTGCCAGCAGCCCAACTAGCGGGAGGGCCGGGGAGACCCAGTACTTC | CASSPTSGRAGETQYF
TRBJ1-4 | TRBV19 | - | - | TGTGCCAGTCAGTTTCAGGGTGCAACTAATGAAAAACTGTTTTTT | CASQFQGATNEKLFF
TRBJ2-3 | TRBV7-3 | TRBD2 | - | TGTGCCACCTCGCTTATAGCGGGACCAGATACGCAGTATTTT | CATSLIAGPDTQYF
TRBJ2-7 | TRBV27 | - | - | TGTGCCAGCAGCAGGGACAACTCCTACGAGCAGTACTTC | CASSRDNSYEQYF
TRBJ2-7 | TRBV29-1 | TRBD1 | - | TGCAGCGTCAGGACAGGGACCTACGAGCAGTACTTC | CSVRTGTYEQYF
TRBJ2-1 | TRBV9 | TRBD2 | - | TGTGCCAGCCGGAGGTTCATAAAGCCGGGACTAGCGGTCAGGGCCCCTTACAATGAGCAGTTCTTC | CASRRFIKPGLAVRAPYNEQFF
TRBJ2-7 | TRBV11-2 | - | - | TGTGCCAGCAGCCCTCAACAGGGCCCCCACGAGCAGTACTTC | CASSPQQGPHEQYF
TRBJ1-6 | TRBV27 | - | - | TGTGCCAGCAGCTACGGGACTCAGTTCGCCCCCCTCCACTTT | CASSYGTQFAPLHF
TRBJ2-4 | TRBV28 | - | - | TGTGCCAGCACCACAGGATTAAACATTCAGTACTTC | CASTTGLNIQYF
TRBJ2-7 | TRBV7-3 | TRBD1 | once | TGTGCCAGCAGCTCCGGGACAGGGAATGACGAGCAGTACTTC | CASSSGTGNDEQYF
TRBJ2-6 | TRBV18 | TRBD2 | - | TGTGCCAGCTCGCCCCGGGGGGAGAGCTCTGGGGCCAACGTCCTGACTTTC | CASSPRGESSGANVLTF
TRBJ2-7 | TRBV6-5 | TRBD2 | - | TGTGCCAGCAGATTGACTAGCGGGACGACCTACGAGCAGTACTTC | CASRLTSGTTYEQYF
TRBJ2-5 | TRBV4-3 | TRBD1 | - | TGCGCCAGCAGCCAAGTCACAGGGGTTGGGGGCCAAGAGACCCAGTACTTC | CASSQVTGVGGQETQYF
TRBJ1-1 | TRBV6-1 | TRBD1 | - | TGTGCCAGCAGTAGGGGGGACAGCGCAGGGGCTGAAGCTTTCTTT | CASSRGDSAGAEAFF
TRBJ2-5 | TRBV29-1 | - | - | TGCAGCGTTGAAAGACAGGTCCAAGAGACCCAGTACTTC | CSVERQVQETQYF
TRBJ1-5 | TRBV7-2 | - | - | TGTGCCAGCAGTCGGTATAATCAGCCCCAGCATTTT | CASSRYNQPQHF
TRBJ2-3 | TRBV15 | TRBD2 | once | TGTGCCACCAGCAGAGTAGGCGGGCGGGGGAAGCAGTATTTT | CATSRVGGRGKQYF
TRBJ2-1 | TRBV5-1 | TRBD2 | once | TGCGCCAGCAGTCCCTCGGGAGGATCGTACAATGAGCAGTTCTTC | CASSPSGGSYNEQFF
TRBJ2-5 | TRBV5-1 | TRBD1 | few | TGCGCCAGCAGCTTGAGTGGGACAGGGGTGGTAGAGACCCAGTACTTC | CASSLSGTGVVETQYF
TRBJ2-3 | TRBV7-9 | - | once | TGTGCCAGCAGCAAGTCGTCTACCCGCACAGATACGCAGTATTTT | CASSKSSTRTDTQYF
TRBJ1-2 | TRBV5-6 | - | - | TGTGCCAGCTGGGAAGAGGGGAGGAAAAGGGAAAGCGGCTATGGCTACACCTTC | CASWEEGRKRESGYGYTF
TRBJ2-7 | TRBV4-3 | TRBD1 | - | TGCGCCAGCAGCCAAGACCGGACAGGGTCACATTACGAGCAGTACTTC | CASSQDRTGSHYEQYF
TRBJ2-5 | TRBV7-9 | - | - | TGTGCCAGCAGCTTAGCGTCAGGGGAGACCCAGTACTTC | CASSLASGETQYF
TRBJ2-3 | TRBV4-2 | TRBD2 | - | TGTGCCAGCAGCCAAGAACTGACTAGCGGGGGGAGAGATACGCAGTATTTT | CASSQELTSGGRDTQYF
TRBJ2-7 | TRBV5-1 | - | - | TGCGCCAGCAGCCCCGCCGGGACTCGAACCTACGAGCAGTACTTC | CASSPAGTRTYEQYF
TRBJ1-2 | TRBV30 | TRBD1 | - | TGTGCCTTCCCGAGCTCACAGGGGCATGGCTACACCTTC | CAFPSSQGHGYTF